This T cell receptor (beta chain) was documented in a study of T-cell reconstitution after alpha-beta-depleted transplantation in children. Findings of the study overall: Once a year had passed after transplant, T-cell counts and diversity came mostly from newly produced T cells. In some patients, recipient T cells and intrathymic progenitors surviving conditioning explained high day-60 diversity.

TCRbeta library construction was performed incorporating unique molecular identifiers. TCRdb passed the PCR reads through MiXCR, listing each CDR3 protein once. The sample shows over 450,000 distinct CDR3 sequences, over 9.5% of them seen only once. This clonotype was counted between two and nine times. Its antigen remains unidentified. Trimming at V came to 3 bases and at J to 7 bases, leaving 18 bases not matched to a gene. The CDR3 spans 21 residues. Germline CDR1 and CDR2: KGHDR and SFDVKD. This chain joins TRBV24-1 and TRBJ2-1, with TRBD2 matching 15 bases. The receptor comes from a child aged 2 to 10 with inherited bone marrow failure, due to receive a stem cell transplant. The starting material was PBMCs, obtained before TCRalphabeta/CD19-depleted stem cell transplant. CDR3 in DNA: TGTGCCACCAGTGATCCCACGTCCGGGACTAGCGGGGGGCCTCTTGGGAATGAGCAGTTCTTC. As protein: CATSDPTSGTSGGPLGNEQFF.